The subject of this entry is one TCR beta chain. Its matching antigen is unknown. The entry originates in a study of T cell responses to AZD1222 COVID-19 vaccine. The CDR3 has 14 amino acids. The germline V gene encodes CDR1 SNHLY and CDR2 FYNNEI. V was pared by 8 bases and J by 1 base, with 13 bases between. Study-wide results and caveats: Donors were largely white British and mainly female; clonal diversity was possibly underestimated. Baseline testing showed seropositivity in only five or six AZD1222 recipients. Per reports, nearly half of all spike-specific TCRs target regions that are unmutated in variants.

Assay used: immunoSEQ multiplex PCR; TCRdb lists only in-frame clones, some missing. In the table there are 66,000 or so clones, about four fifths of which are singletons. V and J are TRBV2 and TRBJ2-3; D not certain. The sequenced sample was peripheral blood, obtained on day 0 of MenACWY control vaccination. This TCR came from an adult in good health. The CDR3 region has the DNA TGTGCCAGCGTGGTCGATAGGGGCACAGATACGCAGTATTTT. Translation gives CASVVDRGTDTQYF.